This T cell receptor beta chain is from a study of T-cell reconstitution after alpha-beta-depleted transplantation in children (TCRdb year 2016). A note on the overall study: T-cell immune reconstitution after TCRalphabeta/CD19-depleted allogeneic hematopoietic cell transplantation in children was quantitatively tracked in the study by means of TCR repertoire profiling.

Library preparation used PCR. The instrument was an Illumina HiSeq 2500. Molecular barcoding was employed in the preparation of TCR libraries, with unique molecular identifiers being used to normalize TCRbeta repertoire quantification. The public reads were reprocessed in TCRdb via fastp at Q25 and MiXCR, keeping in-frame beta chains. Identical CDR3 protein sequences are pooled into one entry, listed with their most common genes and DNA. The sample has approximately 980,000 distinct CDR3 sequences on record, about 31% of them singletons. Under 30% of the sample rests with the top ten. On the study overall, not on this receptor specifically: Apparently early alphabetaT-cell count recovery about two months after transplant reportedly relied on only several hundred rapidly expanded clones derived from non-depleted graft cells. In some patients, high TCRbeta diversity at day 60 was attributed to recipient T cells and intrathymic progenitors that had survived conditioning. Over subsequent months, a decline in hyperexpanded clone frequencies was noted, and after one year, T-cell counts and TCRbeta diversity were mostly ascribed to newly produced T cells.

What the treatment or condition label conveys for this sample: allogeneic hematopoietic cell transplantation with graft depleted of TCRalphabeta T cells and CD19 B cells. The transplant recipients were children given TCRalphabeta/CD19-depleted allogeneic hematopoietic cell grafts. The table lists this clonotype with a few counts. Its antigen has not been determined. It has no much larger one-base neighbor in the sample; base qualities were not kept. CDR1 and CDR2 are drawn from the germline V gene: SNHLY, FYNNEI. V and J are trimmed by 4 bases and 2 bases, and the gene matches miss 5 bases of the junction. From the cysteine through the phenylalanine, the CDR3 covers 16 amino acids. Just the 48-base CDR3 DNA is kept, in frame starting at base 1.

The chain links TRBV2 with TRBJ2-6, and 7 junction bases match TRBD1. This receptor was taken from a boy under two years old who had a stem cell transplant for SCID, so the T cells may come from the graft donor. The material was PBMCs, mostly from graft donor cells, obtained 360 days after TCRalphabeta/CD19-depleted stem cell transplant. The CDR3 protein is CASSGGQTTGANVLTF. At the DNA level, the sequence is TGTGCCAGCAGTGGGGGACAGACTACTGGGGCCAACGTCCTGACTTTC.